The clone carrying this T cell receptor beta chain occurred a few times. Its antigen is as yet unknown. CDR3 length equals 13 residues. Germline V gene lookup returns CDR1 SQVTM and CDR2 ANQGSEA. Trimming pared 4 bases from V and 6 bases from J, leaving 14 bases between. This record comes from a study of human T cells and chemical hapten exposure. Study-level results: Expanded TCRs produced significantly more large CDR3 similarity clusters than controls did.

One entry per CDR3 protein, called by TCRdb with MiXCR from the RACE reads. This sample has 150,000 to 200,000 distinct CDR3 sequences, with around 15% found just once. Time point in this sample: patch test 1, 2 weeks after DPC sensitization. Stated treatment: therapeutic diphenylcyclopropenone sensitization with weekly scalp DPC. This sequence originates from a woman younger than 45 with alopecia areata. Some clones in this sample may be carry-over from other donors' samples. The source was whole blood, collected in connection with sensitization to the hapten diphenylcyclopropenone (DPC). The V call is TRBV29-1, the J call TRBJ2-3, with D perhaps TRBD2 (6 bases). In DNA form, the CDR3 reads TGCAGCGTTGGGCGGGATGTACGTGATACGCAGTATTTT. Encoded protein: CSVGRDVRDTQYF.